These T cell receptor beta chains were read from a single sample in a study of cytomegalovirus exposure and HLA in healthy donors. Profiled with immunoSEQ multiplex PCR; TCRdb holds only in-frame clones, not every one. The sample records 110,000 or so clones, over 70% being singletons. The sequenced sample was PBMCs. The receptor source for this set is a woman in her thirties or forties in good health and CMV-seropositive. CDR3s include the opening cysteine and the closing phenylalanine or tryptophan. A D gene is named only where the DNA matches it firmly. Rows may omit the clone size; those that give it use once, few, many or a size class.

size,D,V,J,CDR3,DNA
NA,NA,TRBV5-6,TRBJ2-3,CASSLETARTDTQYF,TGTGCCAGCAGCTTGGAGACAGCCCGCACAGATACGCAGTATTTT
NA,TRBD1,TRBV6-1,TRBJ1-4,CASSKEGAGANEKLFF,TGTGCCAGCAGTAAAGAGGGGGCTGGAGCTAATGAAAAACTGTTTTTT
NA,TRBD2,TRBV4-1,TRBJ2-5,CASSQGLAGMTGKETQYF,TGCGCCAGCAGCCAGGGACTAGCGGGAATGACAGGAAAAGAGACCCAGTACTTC
NA,TRBD2,TRBV5-1,TRBJ2-3,CASSGVAGSTDTQYF,TGCGCCAGCAGCGGTGTAGCGGGGAGCACAGATACGCAGTATTTT
NA,TRBD2,TRBV5-1,TRBJ2-1,CASSLEKTSGGYNEQFF,TGCGCCAGCAGCTTGGAGAAGACTAGCGGGGGCTACAATGAGCAGTTCTTC
NA,NA,TRBV7-2,TRBJ2-1,CASSLMLEKRSYNEQFF,TGTGCCAGCAGCTTAATGTTAGAAAAGCGGTCTTACAATGAGCAGTTCTTC
few,TRBD1,TRBV6-1,TRBJ2-7,CASSTGGQHDEQYF,TGTGCCAGCAGTACAGGGGGCCAGCACGACGAGCAGTACTTC
NA,NA,TRBV19,TRBJ2-3,CASRGGLTDTQYF,TGTGCCAGTAGGGGGGGTCTTACTGATACGCAGTATTTT
NA,TRBD1,TRBV7-9,TRBJ1-1,CASSLAGTGGGQAFF,TGTGCCAGCAGCTTAGCGGGGACAGGGGGGGGCCAAGCTTTCTTT
NA,NA,TRBV13,TRBJ2-2,CASSLTTEHLGGELFF,TGTGCCAGCAGCTTAACGACAGAACACTTGGGCGGGGAGCTGTTTTTT
NA,TRBD2,TRBV27,TRBJ2-1,CASSPLAGSYNEQFF,TGTGCCAGCAGTCCACTAGCGGGGTCCTACAATGAGCAGTTCTTC
few,NA,TRBV7-6,TRBJ2-1,CASSQYGGPAYNEQFF,TGTGCCAGCAGTCAATATGGGGGCCCAGCCTACAATGAGCAGTTCTTC
NA,NA,TRBV15,TRBJ1-4,CATSRDSNEKLFF,TGTGCCACCAGCAGGGACAGTAATGAAAAACTGTTTTTT
NA,TRBD2,TRBV6-1,TRBJ2-1,CATQRGLADPNEQFF,TGTGCCACCCAGAGGGGACTAGCGGACCCCAATGAGCAGTTCTTC
once,TRBD1,TRBV5-1,TRBJ2-1,CASSSQGESGNEQFF,TGCGCCAGCAGCTCTCAGGGGGAATCTGGCAATGAGCAGTTCTTC
few,TRBD2,TRBV2,TRBJ2-1,CASRLLGLAGDEQFF,TGTGCCAGCCGCTTGCTTGGACTAGCGGGGGATGAGCAGTTCTTC
NA,NA,TRBV30,TRBJ1-2,CAWSRRQPRVYGYTF,TGTGCCTGGAGTCGAAGACAGCCACGGGTATATGGCTACACCTTC
NA,TRBD1,TRBV29-1,TRBJ1-1,CSGRDRGRTEAFF,TGCAGCGGCCGGGACAGGGGACGCACTGAAGCTTTCTTT
NA,TRBD1,TRBV27,TRBJ1-4,CASSLKTGTGHQLGEKLFF,TGTGCCAGCAGTTTAAAAACCGGGACAGGGCATCAGCTTGGTGAAAAACTGTTTTTT
NA,TRBD1,TRBV29-1,TRBJ2-1,CSVLGGQGADEQFF,TGCAGCGTCCTAGGAGGACAGGGGGCGGACGAGCAGTTCTTC
NA,NA,TRBV20-1,TRBJ1-1,CSARDPPFVFF,TGCAGTGCTAGAGATCCCCCATTTGTTTTCTTT
NA,TRBD2,TRBV19,TRBJ2-2,CASLPPRGLGGTGELFF,TGTGCCAGTCTCCCCCCGCGCGGACTAGGAGGCACCGGGGAGCTGTTTTTT
NA,TRBD1,TRBV18,TRBJ1-2,CASSPPTGQLYGYTF,TGTGCCAGCTCACCACCGACGGGACAGCTCTATGGCTACACCTTC
NA,TRBD2,TRBV5-4,TRBJ2-5,CASSPGLEETQYF,TGTGCCAGCAGCCCCGGACTAGAAGAGACCCAGTACTTC
NA,TRBD2,TRBV4-1,TRBJ2-7,CASSPQSGGSYEQYF,TGCGCCAGCAGCCCCCAGAGCGGGGGATCCTACGAGCAGTACTTC
NA,TRBD2,TRBV4-3,TRBJ2-3,CASSRETSGGAGDTQYF,TGCGCCAGCAGCCGAGAGACTAGCGGGGGGGCGGGAGATACGCAGTATTTT
NA,NA,TRBV4-2,TRBJ1-5,CASSQEPEGFQSQPQHF,TGTGCCAGCAGCCAAGAACCGGAGGGATTCCAAAGTCAGCCCCAGCATTTT
few,TRBD1,TRBV6-6,TRBJ1-2,CASSSDGTELNYGYTF,TGTGCCAGCAGTTCCGACGGGACAGAATTAAACTATGGCTACACCTTC
few,NA,TRBV18,TRBJ1-1,CASSHDRKNTEAFF,TGTGCCAGCTCACACGACAGGAAGAACACTGAAGCTTTCTTT
NA,NA,TRBV7-2,TRBJ2-3,CASSPGVRDTQYF,TGTGCCAGCAGCCCCGGGGTCAGGGATACGCAGTATTTT
NA,NA,TRBV27,TRBJ1-2,CASSSPRGGASVYGYTF,TGTGCCAGCAGTTCCCCCCGTGGGGGCGCTTCCGTCTATGGCTACACCTTC
NA,TRBD2,TRBV30,TRBJ2-1,CAWSQTPGLALNEQFF,TGTGCCTGGAGTCAGACCCCGGGACTAGCTTTGAATGAGCAGTTCTTC
NA,TRBD1,TRBV13,TRBJ2-4,CASSLEGRQGARAKNIQYF,TGTGCCAGCAGCTTAGAAGGGAGACAGGGGGCTCGAGCCAAAAACATTCAGTACTTC
NA,NA,TRBV11-1,TRBJ1-1,CASSLTDRTYTEAFF,TGTGCCAGCAGCTTGACTGACAGGACATACACTGAAGCTTTCTTT
NA,TRBD2,TRBV4-2,TRBJ2-5,CASSQEERGRETQYF,TGTGCCAGCAGCCAAGAAGAGCGGGGGCGGGAGACCCAGTACTTC
NA,NA,TRBV2,TRBJ1-1,CASSGGSLNTEAFF,TGTGCCAGCAGTGGGGGCAGCCTGAACACTGAAGCTTTCTTT
once,NA,TRBV4-1,TRBJ1-1,CASSQVPGGTEAFF,TGCGCCAGCAGCCAAGTTCCGGGTGGAACTGAAGCTTTCTTT
NA,TRBD1,TRBV5-1,TRBJ2-5,CASSSGTGIQETQYF,TGCGCCAGCAGCTCCGGGACAGGGATTCAAGAGACCCAGTACTTC
NA,TRBD2,TRBV7-9,TRBJ2-1,CASSRWTSGSNEQFF,TGTGCCAGCAGCCGGTGGACTAGCGGGAGCAATGAGCAGTTCTTC
NA,NA,TRBV9,TRBJ1-6,CASSGGNSPLHF,TGTGCCAGCAGCGGGGGCAATTCACCCCTCCACTTT
NA,NA,TRBV30,TRBJ2-1,CAWSVQTGRNEQFF,TGTGCCTGGAGTGTACAGACAGGGAGGAATGAGCAGTTCTTC
NA,TRBD2,TRBV7-9,TRBJ2-6,CASTRPGGSGANVLTF,TGTGCCAGCACCCGCCCGGGGGGGTCTGGGGCCAACGTCCTGACTTTC
few,NA,TRBV6-6,TRBJ1-2,CASSYSEQGTSGYTF,TGTGCCAGCAGTTACTCGGAACAGGGAACCAGTGGCTACACCTTC
few,NA,TRBV21-1,TRBJ2-7,CASSKGGDRGPYEQYF,TGTGCCAGCAGCAAAGGTGGGGACAGGGGGCCCTACGAGCAGTACTTC
NA,NA,TRBV2,TRBJ2-1,CASSGVLARYNEQFF,TGTGCCAGCAGTGGGGTGTTAGCTCGCTACAATGAGCAGTTCTTC
NA,TRBD1,TRBV15,TRBJ2-1,CATSRGQPTYNEQFF,TGTGCCACCAGTAGGGGACAGCCTACCTACAATGAGCAGTTCTTC
NA,NA,TRBV18,TRBJ2-3,CASSPTTRSDTQYF,TGTGCCAGCTCACCAACTACGAGATCGGATACGCAGTATTTT
NA,NA,TRBV27,TRBJ1-3,CASSLAWGPGNTIYF,TGTGCCAGCAGTTTAGCCTGGGGGCCTGGAAACACCATATATTTT
NA,TRBD1,TRBV20-1,TRBJ1-1,CSAREGQEAFF,TGCAGTGCTAGGGAGGGACAGGAAGCTTTCTTT
NA,NA,TRBV29-1,TRBJ2-1,CSVAGATSYNEQFF,TGCAGCGTCGCGGGTGCGACCTCCTACAATGAGCAGTTCTTC
NA,NA,TRBV19,TRBJ2-7,CASSTGDSYEQYF,TGTGCCAGTAGTACGGGGGACTCCTACGAGCAGTACTTC
NA,TRBD2,TRBV7-3,TRBJ2-1,CASSLFGLAGLSYNEQFF,TGTGCCAGCAGCTTATTCGGGCTAGCGGGCCTCTCCTACAATGAGCAGTTCTTC
NA,TRBD2,TRBV7-9,TRBJ2-3,CASLNLAGASTDTQYF,TGTGCCAGCTTAAATCTAGCGGGTGCTAGCACAGATACGCAGTATTTT
NA,NA,TRBV5-6,TRBJ2-5,CASSLDRSYGTQYF,TGTGCCAGCAGCTTGGACAGGAGTTATGGGACCCAGTACTTC